This TCR beta chain was sequenced during a study of T-cell reconstitution after alpha-beta-depleted transplantation in children. The CDR3 spans 14 residues. V lost 6 bases and J lost 4, with 15 bases in between. CDR1 and CDR2 (germline): SGHTA, FQGNSA. A library of TCRbeta sequences, prepared with unique molecular identifiers, was generated. One entry per CDR3 protein results from TCRdb running MiXCR on the PCR reads. The sample lists 490,000 or so distinct CDR3 sequences, approximately 13% seen once, with around 5.8% in the top ten. The chain links TRBV7-2 to TRBJ1-2; D call uncertain. Specimen: PBMCs from the stem cell graft donor, collected from the stem cell graft. The receptor comes from a human donor who donated a stem cell graft to a child with combined immunodeficiency. CDR3 amino acids: CASRLPTESYGYTF. CDR3 DNA sequence: TGTGCCAGCAGACTCCCTACAGAAAGCTATGGCTACACCTTC.